The sequence of this TCR beta chain was determined in a study of cytomegalovirus exposure and HLA in healthy donors. Some clones are missing from TCRdb's copy, which holds only in-frame ones; the method was immunoSEQ multiplex PCR. The table includes over 150,000 clones, about 85% detected once. Study-wide results and limits: In vitro checks showed that three CMV-associated chains really do target CMV antigens. The listing of 160 or so TCR beta chains classed them as cytomegalovirus-associated.

This clone was counted once. Its target is unknown. The CDR3 is 15 amino acids. The germline V gene has CDR1 SGHTA and CDR2 FQGNSA. J was trimmed by 1 base and V by 5 bases; bases with no gene match: 4. The clonotype originates from a man aged 18 to 30 in good health and CMV-seropositive. The sequencing sample was made of PBMCs. The rearrangement links TRBV7-2 to TRBJ1-4; TRBD1 matches at 7 bases. The chain's CDR3 is CASSVSGGTNEKLFF. Here the CDR3 DNA reads TGTGCCAGCAGCGTTTCAGGGGGAACTAATGAAAAACTGTTTTTT. Full variable domain (outside the CDR3, taken from reference TRBV7-2 and TRBJ1-4): GAGVSQSPSNKVTEKGKDVELRCDPISGHTALYWYRQSLGQGLEFLIYFQGNSAPDKSGLPSDRFSAERTGGSVSTLTIQRTQQEDSAVYLCASSVSGGTNEKLFFGSGTQLSVL.